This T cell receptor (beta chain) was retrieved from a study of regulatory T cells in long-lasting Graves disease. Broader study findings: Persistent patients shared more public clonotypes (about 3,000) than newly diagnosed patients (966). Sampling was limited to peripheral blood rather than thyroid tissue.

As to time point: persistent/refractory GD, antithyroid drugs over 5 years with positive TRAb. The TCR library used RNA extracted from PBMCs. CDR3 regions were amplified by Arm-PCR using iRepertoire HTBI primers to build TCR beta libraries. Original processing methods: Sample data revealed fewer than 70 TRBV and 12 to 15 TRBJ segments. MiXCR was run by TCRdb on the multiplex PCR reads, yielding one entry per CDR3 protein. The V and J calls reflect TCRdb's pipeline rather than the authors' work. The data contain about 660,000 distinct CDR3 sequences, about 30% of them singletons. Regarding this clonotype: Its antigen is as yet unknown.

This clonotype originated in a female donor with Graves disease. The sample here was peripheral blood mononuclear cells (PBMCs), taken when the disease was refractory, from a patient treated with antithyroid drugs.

The CDR3 sequence is CASSLIGIGINQETQYF. As DNA, the CDR3 is TGTGCCAGCAGCTTAATCGGGATAGGAATTAACCAAGAGACCCAGTACTTC. This sequence joins TRBV7-2 and TRBJ2-5; a weak D match, TRBD2 (5 bases). The CDR3 extends over 17 amino acids. V was clipped by 2 bases and J by 0 bases, with 16 bases between them. The germline V gene encodes CDR1 SGHTA and CDR2 FQGNSA.